These 14 T cell receptor beta chains originate from one sample sequenced in a study of T cells in women clearing cervical HPV infection. Sequenced by immunoSEQ multiplex PCR; TCRdb stores in-frame clones only, minus some. Its clone listing holds some 40,000 clones. The specimen sequenced was blood buffy coat. All receptors derive from a woman between 18 and 75 years old with a cervical HPV16 infection that either progressed to CIN3+ or cleared (not recorded which).

Details on this clone: The read ends 3 residues shy of where the CDR3 ends; the end is completed using the germline J gene. The chain employs TRBV20-1 and TRBJ2-4; 7 bases are a match to TRBD1. V dropped 6 bases and J dropped 1; count of bases not matched to a gene: 9. CDR1 DFQATT and CDR2 SNEGSKA come from the germline V gene (reference sequence). The CDR3 runs to 15 residues. CDR3 sequence reads: CSARETGAAKNIQYF. Partial CDR3 DNA: TGCAGTGCCCGGGAAACAGGGGCGGCCAAAAACATT.

Concerning this clone: The sequence runs out 3 residues before the end of the CDR3; the remainder is reconstructed from the germline J gene. The V call is TRBV7-3, the J call TRBJ2-2, with TRBD1 as a possible D gene (6 bases). Trimming left V 5 bases short and J 7 bases short, with 11 bases between. Germline V lookup: CDR1 SGHTA, CDR2 FQGTGA. This CDR3 region has 13 residues. The DNA read from the CDR3 is TGTGCCAGCAGCGCTAGAGGGGGCGGGGAG. Its protein is CASSARGGGE. The entire CDR3 is CASSARGGGELFF.

As for this clone: The sequenced fragment ends 3 residues before the CDR3 boundary, so the rest is inferred from the germline J gene. The rearrangement uses TRBV14 and TRBJ2-7; D is uncertain. The V and J ends lost 6 bases and 0 bases respectively, with 15 bases between them. Germline V gene lookup returns CDR1 SGHDN and CDR2 FVKESK. The CDR3 has 15 residues. The CDR3 bases that were read are TGTGCCAGCAGTCGTCTGTTCGCCAGCTCCTACGAG. It encodes CASSRLFASSYE. Given in full, the CDR3 is CASSRLFASSYEQYF.

Of note for this clone: Read sequence stops 3 residues before the CDR3 end, and the germline J gene provides the missing end. The chain uses TRBV7-9 and TRBJ1-2; 8 positions agree with TRBD1. The V gene's germline CDR1 is SEHNR and CDR2 FQNEAQ (reference sequence). The CDR3 runs 14 residues. V was pared by 5 bases and J by 4 bases, with 6 bases of the junction left unmatched. The sequenced CDR3 bases are TGTGCCAGCAGCCCACAGGGGGTGGCCTATGGC. Amino acids: CASSPQGVAYG. The full-length CDR3 reads as CASSPQGVAYGYTF. Using reference TRBV7-9 and TRBJ1-2 for the parts outside the CDR3, the full variable domain is DTGVSQNPRHKITKRGQNVTFRCDPISEHNRLYWYRQTLGQGPEFLTYFQNEAQLEKSRLLSDRFSAERPKGSFSTLEIQRTEQGDSAMYLCASSPQGVAYGYTFGSGTRLTVV.

The CDR3 bases that were read are TGTGCCAGCAGTTCAGGGGGCCCCTATAATTCACCC. Translated: CASSSGGPYNSP. The whole CDR3 protein reads CASSSGGPYNSPLHF. The chain is built from TRBV7-2 and TRBJ1-6; 8 bases line up with TRBD1. The read halts 3 residues ahead of the CDR3 end, with the missing end drawn from the germline J gene. The CDR3 is made up of 15 amino acids. Germline CDR1 and CDR2: SGHTA and FQGNSA. V gave up 6 bases and J gave up 2 bases; unmatched junction bases: 3.

With regard to this clone: The read falls 3 residues short of the CDR3 end, and the missing part is taken from the germline J gene. The rearrangement links TRBV4-1 to TRBJ2-5; 9 bases fit TRBD1. CDR1 and CDR2 (germline): MGHRA, YSYEKL. The CDR3 consists of 15 residues. With 4 bases clipped from V and 5 bases from J, the junction kept 8 bases outside the gene matches. CDR3 DNA, as far as it was read: TGCGCCAGCAGCCCCGGGACAGGGCGACGTGAGACC. This gives the protein CASSPGTGRRET. The CDR3 reads in full as CASSPGTGRRETQYF.

For this clone: With the read ending 3 residues before the CDR3 end, the germline J gene is used to fill in that end. The J gene is TRBJ1-1, the V gene TRBV20-1, with D possibly matching TRBD1 (6 bases). CDR1 and CDR2 (germline): DFQATT, SNEGSKA (reference sequence). The CDR3 spans 13 residues. V was shortened by 3 bases and J by 1 base, with 9 bases between the two germline ends. CDR3 sequence: CSARDSPNTEAFF. CDR3 bases read: TGCAGTGCTAGGGACAGCCCGAACACTGAA.

This clone ranks as medium-sized (0.01 to 0.1%) in terms of frequency. The read ends 3 residues early relative to the CDR3; the germline J gene fills the gap. This chain links TRBV20-1 with TRBJ2-1, with D unclear. Looked up from germline, CDR1 is DFQATT and CDR2 is SNEGSKA (reference sequence). Trimming took 0 bases from V and 0 from J, leaving 9 bases between them. The CDR3 sequence is 15 residues long. CDR3 protein: CSARDSSISYNEQFF. The DNA read from the CDR3 is TGCAGTGCTAGAGACAGTTCCATCTCCTACAATGAG.

Regarding this clone: The read terminates 3 residues before the CDR3 end, so the remaining end is supplied by the germline J gene. V is TRBV20-1 and J is TRBJ2-1; 8 bases match TRBD1. The CDR3 totals 16 residues. Germline V gene sequence: CDR1 DFQATT, CDR2 SNEGSKA (reference sequence). Trimming removed 0 bases from V and 2 bases from J; junction bases left unmatched: 6. CDR3 in amino acids: CSARDRGQGAYNEQFF. CDR3 DNA (partial): TGCAGTGCTAGAGATCGAGGACAGGGAGCCTACAATGAG.

About this clone: Read sequence stops 3 residues before the CDR3 end, and the germline J gene provides the missing end. V gene TRBV13 combines with J gene TRBJ2-7, with 7 bases fitting TRBD1. The length of the CDR3 is 14 residues. After removal of 5 bases from V and 5 bases from J, the junction contained 9 bases not matched to a gene. CDR1 and CDR2 (germline): PRHDT, FYEKMQ (reference sequence). The CDR3 loop reads CASSPRQGQDEQYF. The DNA read from the CDR3 is TGTGCCAGCAGCCCTCGACAGGGTCAGGACGAG.

Concerning this clone: Read data end 3 residues before the CDR3 end; the end is taken from the germline J gene. The chain couples TRBV19 to TRBJ2-1; no firm D call. Trimming took 2 bases from V and 8 from J, leaving 19 bases between them. CDR1 is LNHDA and CDR2 is SQIVND in the germline V gene (reference sequence). The CDR3 is 16 amino acids. The CDR3 reads CASSINKEPGRYEQFF. The part of the CDR3 DNA that was read is TGTGCCAGTAGTATAAACAAGGAACCAGGTCGGTATGAG.

A note on this clone: The read finishes 3 residues shy of the CDR3 end, and the germline J gene is used to complete it. The chain couples TRBV14 to TRBJ2-7; no reliable D call. The ends were cut back, 6 bases at V and 5 bases at J, with 11 bases in the middle. Germline lookup yields CDR1 SGHDN and CDR2 FVKESK. The CDR3 has 12 amino acids. Incomplete CDR3 DNA: TGTGCCAGCAGTCACTCCGAGCACGAG. Translating gives CASSHSEHE. In full, the CDR3 reads CASSHSEHEQYF.

Details on this clone: Coverage ceases 3 residues before the CDR3 finishes, and the germline J gene fills in the end. The rearrangement uses TRBV19 and TRBJ2-7; 9 bases line up with TRBD1. V shed 4 bases, J shed 3 bases, and the junction held 7 bases outside the gene matches. Germline CDR1 and CDR2: LNHDA and SQIVND (reference sequence). The CDR3 has 15 residues. CDR3 amino acids: CASSTPGQGVYEQYF. Partial CDR3 DNA: TGTGCCAGTAGTACCCCGGGACAGGGTGTCTACGAG.

Comments on this clone: The read falls 3 residues short of the CDR3 end, and the missing part is taken from the germline J gene. The chain recombines TRBV5-1 with TRBJ2-2; TRBD2 aligns across 15 bases. The CDR3 totals 16 residues. V trimming: 6 bases; J trimming: 6 bases; junction bases outside the gene matches: 6. Germline CDR1 and CDR2: SGHRS and YFSETQ. CDR3 residues: CASTQGTSGGPGELFF. Incomplete CDR3 DNA: TGCGCCAGCACCCAGGGGACTAGCGGGGGGCCCGGGGAG. Based on the CDR3 plus reference TRBV5-1 and TRBJ2-2, the full variable domain is KAGVTQTPRYLIKTRGQQVTLSCSPISGHRSVSWYQQTPGQGLQFLFEYFSETQRNKGNFPGRFSGRQFSNSRSEMNVSTLELGDSALYLCASTQGTSGGPGELFFGEGSRLTVL.